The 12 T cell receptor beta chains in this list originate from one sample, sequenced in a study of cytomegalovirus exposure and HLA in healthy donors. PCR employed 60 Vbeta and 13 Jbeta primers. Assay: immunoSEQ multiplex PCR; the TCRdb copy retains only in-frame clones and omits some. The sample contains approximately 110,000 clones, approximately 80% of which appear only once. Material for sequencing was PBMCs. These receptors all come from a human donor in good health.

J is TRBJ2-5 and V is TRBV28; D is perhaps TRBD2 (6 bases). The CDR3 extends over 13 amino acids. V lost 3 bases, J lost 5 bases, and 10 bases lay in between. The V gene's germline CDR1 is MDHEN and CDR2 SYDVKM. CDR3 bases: TGTGCCAGCAGTTTTGGGGGGTTGGAGACCCAGTACTTC. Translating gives CASSFGGLETQYF.

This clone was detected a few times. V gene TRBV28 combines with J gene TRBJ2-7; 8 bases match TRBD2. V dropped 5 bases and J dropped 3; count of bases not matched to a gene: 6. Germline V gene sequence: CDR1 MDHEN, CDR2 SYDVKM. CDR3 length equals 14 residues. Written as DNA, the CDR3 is TGTGCCAGCAGTGGCGGGGGGAGGAACTACGAGCAGTACTTC. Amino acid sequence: CASSGGGRNYEQYF.

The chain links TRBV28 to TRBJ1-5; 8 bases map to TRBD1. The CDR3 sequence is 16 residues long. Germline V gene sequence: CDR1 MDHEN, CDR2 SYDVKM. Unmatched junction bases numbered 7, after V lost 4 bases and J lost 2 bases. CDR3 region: CASSSPGGEGNQPQHF. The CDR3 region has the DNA TGTGCCAGCAGTTCCCCAGGGGGCGAGGGCAATCAGCCCCAGCATTTT.

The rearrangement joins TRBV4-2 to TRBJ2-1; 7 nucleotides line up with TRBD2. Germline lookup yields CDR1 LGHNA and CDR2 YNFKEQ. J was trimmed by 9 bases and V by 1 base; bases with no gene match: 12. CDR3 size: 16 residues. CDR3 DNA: TGTGCCAGCAGCCAAGGCTCCGGGCGGGAGTACGGTGAGCAGTTCTTC. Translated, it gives CASSQGSGREYGEQFF.

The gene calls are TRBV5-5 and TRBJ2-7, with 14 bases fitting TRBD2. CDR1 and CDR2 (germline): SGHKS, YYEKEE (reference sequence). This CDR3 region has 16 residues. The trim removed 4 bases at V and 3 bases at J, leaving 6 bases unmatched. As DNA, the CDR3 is TGTGCCAGCAGCCTGGGACTAGCGGGAGTAGTCTACGAGCAGTACTTC. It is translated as CASSLGLAGVVYEQYF.

The CDR3 loop is CASSSLTGAYEQYF. The CDR3, as DNA: TGTGCCAGCAGCTCCCTGACAGGGGCCTACGAGCAGTACTTC. This chain connects TRBV11-3 to TRBJ2-7; TRBD1 agrees at 8 bases. CDR1 is SGHNT, CDR2 YENEEA, per germline. J was trimmed by 2 bases and V by 4 bases; bases with no gene match: 4. The CDR3 length is 14 residues.

CDR3 in DNA: TGTGCCAGCAGCCCCCGGGGGACTAGCGCAGGAAATGAGCAGTTCTTC. Residues: CASSPRGTSAGNEQFF. This rearrangement joins TRBV7-9 to TRBJ2-1, with TRBD2 matching over 10 bases. The CDR3 covers 16 residues. Germline CDR1 is SEHNR and CDR2 is FQNEAQ (reference sequence). The trim removed 5 bases at V and 7 bases at J, leaving 11 bases unmatched. Combining the CDR3 with reference TRBV7-9 and TRBJ2-1 gives the whole variable domain DTGVSQNPRHKITKRGQNVTFRCDPISEHNRLYWYRQTLGQGPEFLTYFQNEAQLEKSRLLSDRFSAERPKGSFSTLEIQRTEQGDSAMYLCASSPRGTSAGNEQFFGPGTRLTVL.

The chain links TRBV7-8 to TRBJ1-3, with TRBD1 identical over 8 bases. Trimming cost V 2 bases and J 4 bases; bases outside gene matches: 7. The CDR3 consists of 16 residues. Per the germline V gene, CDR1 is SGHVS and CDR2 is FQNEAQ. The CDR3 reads CASSLSTGVGGNTIYF. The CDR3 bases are TGTGCCAGCAGCTTATCGACAGGGGTCGGGGGAAACACCATATATTTT.

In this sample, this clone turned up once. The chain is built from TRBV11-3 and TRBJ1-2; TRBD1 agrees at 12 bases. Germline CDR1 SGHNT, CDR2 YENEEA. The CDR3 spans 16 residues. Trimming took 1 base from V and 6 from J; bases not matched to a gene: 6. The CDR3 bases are TGTGCCAGCAGCTTAGTTTCCGGGACAGGGGGCAATGGCTACACCTTC. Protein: CASSLVSGTGGNGYTF.

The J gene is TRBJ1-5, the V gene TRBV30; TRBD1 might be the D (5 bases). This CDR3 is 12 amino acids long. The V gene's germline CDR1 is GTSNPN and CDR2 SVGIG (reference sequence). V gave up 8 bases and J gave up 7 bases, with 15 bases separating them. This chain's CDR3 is CALAGHGQPQHF. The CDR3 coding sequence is TGTGCCCTGGCGGGGCATGGGCAGCCCCAGCATTTT.

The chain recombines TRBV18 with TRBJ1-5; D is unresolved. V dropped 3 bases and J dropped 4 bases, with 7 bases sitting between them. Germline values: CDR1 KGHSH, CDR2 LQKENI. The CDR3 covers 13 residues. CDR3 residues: CASSPGRNQPQHF. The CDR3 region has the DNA TGTGCCAGCTCACCTGGCAGGAATCAGCCCCAGCATTTT.

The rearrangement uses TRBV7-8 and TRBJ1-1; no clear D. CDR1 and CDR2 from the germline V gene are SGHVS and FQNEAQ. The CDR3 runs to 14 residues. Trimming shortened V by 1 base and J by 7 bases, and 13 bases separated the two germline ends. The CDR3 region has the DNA TGTGCCAGCAGCTTAGTGGCCGGGAGTGGTGAAGCTTTCTTT. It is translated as CASSLVAGSGEAFF.